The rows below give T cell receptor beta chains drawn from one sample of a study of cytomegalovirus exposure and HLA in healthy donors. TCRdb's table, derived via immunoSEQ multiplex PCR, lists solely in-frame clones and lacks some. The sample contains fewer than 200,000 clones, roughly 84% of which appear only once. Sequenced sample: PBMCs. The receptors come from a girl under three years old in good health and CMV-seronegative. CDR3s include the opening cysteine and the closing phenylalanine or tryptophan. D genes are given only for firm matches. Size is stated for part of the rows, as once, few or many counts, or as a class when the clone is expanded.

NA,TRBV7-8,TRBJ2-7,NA,TGTGCCAGCAGCCCATCCGGTAGATCCTCCTACGAGCAGTACTTC,CASSPSGRSSYEQYF
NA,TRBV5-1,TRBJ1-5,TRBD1,TGCGCCAGCAGCCCGGGGACAGGGAGCAATCAGCCCCAGCATTTT,CASSPGTGSNQPQHF
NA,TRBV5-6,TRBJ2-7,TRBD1,TGTGCCAGCAGCCCAGACAGGGGATTATACGAGCAGTACTTC,CASSPDRGLYEQYF
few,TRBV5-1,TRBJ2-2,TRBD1,TGCGCCAGCAGCTTGGACAGGGGGCCGACCGGGGAGCTGTTTTTT,CASSLDRGPTGELFF
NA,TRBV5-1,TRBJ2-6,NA,TGCGCCAGCAGCTTGGCTCCTGTCAGGCTCTCTGGGGCCAACGTCCTGACTTTC,CASSLAPVRLSGANVLTF
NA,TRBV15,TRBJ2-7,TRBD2,TGTGCCACCAGCAGCCCAGGGACTAGCCTTAACTACGAGCAGTACTTC,CATSSPGTSLNYEQYF
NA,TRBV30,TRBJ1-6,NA,TGTGCCTTCACAGGGTCGGCGAATTCACCCCTCCACTTT,CAFTGSANSPLHF
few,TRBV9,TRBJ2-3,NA,TGTGCCAGCAGCGTAGACCAGCGGGATACGCAGTATTTT,CASSVDQRDTQYF
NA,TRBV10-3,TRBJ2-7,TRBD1,TGTGCCATCAGTGAAGGACAGGATTACTACGAGCAGTACTTC,CAISEGQDYYEQYF
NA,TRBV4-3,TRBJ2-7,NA,TGCGCCAGCAGCCAAGATGGAGGGGTCGGCGAGCAGTACTTC,CASSQDGGVGEQYF
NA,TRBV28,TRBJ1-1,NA,TGTGCCAGCAGTTTAGTCGGGAACACTGAAGCTTTCTTT,CASSLVGNTEAFF
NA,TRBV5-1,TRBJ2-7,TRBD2,TGCGCCAGCAGCTTGGGTCTAGCGGGAGGGCGGAACGAGCAGTACTTC,CASSLGLAGGRNEQYF
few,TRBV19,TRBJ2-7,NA,TGTGCCAGTAGCCCATTGGACACCTCCTACGAGCAGTACTTC,CASSPLDTSYEQYF
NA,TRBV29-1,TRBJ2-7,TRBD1,TGCAGCGTTCTGACAGGGGGCGCCTACGAGCAGTACTTC,CSVLTGGAYEQYF
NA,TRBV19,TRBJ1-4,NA,TGTGCCAGTAGTATACGGCAGGATAATGAAAAACTGTTTTTT,CASSIRQDNEKLFF
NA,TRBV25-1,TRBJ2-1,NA,TGTGCCAGCAGTGAGCGGGACTCCTCCTACAATGAGCAGTTCTTC,CASSERDSSYNEQFF
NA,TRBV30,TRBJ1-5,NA,TGTGCCTGGAGTGTACAGGGCGGAGCCCAGCCCCAGCATTTT,CAWSVQGGAQPQHF
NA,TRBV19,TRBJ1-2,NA,TGTGCCAGTAAATTCAGGGAGGGGAATGGCTACACCTTC,CASKFREGNGYTF
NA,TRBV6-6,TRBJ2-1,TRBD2,TGTGCCAGCAGTTACCCGGGACTAGGCAATGAGCAGTTCTTC,CASSYPGLGNEQFF
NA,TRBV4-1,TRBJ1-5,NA,TGCGCCAGCAGCCAAGATGAAGTCCCCACTCTGTTCCTGAGCAATCAGCCCCAGCATTTT,CASSQDEVPTLFLSNQPQHF
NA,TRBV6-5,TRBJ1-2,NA,TGTGCCAGCAGTTACTCGATGAGTACGCCCTATGGCTACACCTTC,CASSYSMSTPYGYTF
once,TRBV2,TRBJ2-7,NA,TGTGCCAGCACGGCAGGGGGGCACGAGCAGTACTTC,CASTAGGHEQYF
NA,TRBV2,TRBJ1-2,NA,TGTGCCAGCAGTGAGGCCGCCAGGGACTATGGCTACACCTTC,CASSEAARDYGYTF
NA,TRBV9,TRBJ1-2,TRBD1,TGTGCCAGCAGCGTTACAGGGGGCGAAGGCTACACCTTC,CASSVTGGEGYTF
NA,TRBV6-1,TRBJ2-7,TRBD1,TGTGCCAGCAGTGAATTTCCCCGGGACAGGACCCCCCTAGGCTACGAGCAGTACTTC,CASSEFPRDRTPLGYEQYF
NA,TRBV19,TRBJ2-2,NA,TGTGCCAGTAGTTCTCCGGTGATCGGGGAGCTGTTTTTT,CASSSPVIGELFF
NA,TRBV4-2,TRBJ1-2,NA,TGTGCCAGCAGCCAAGAACAGGACGATTATGGCTACACCTTC,CASSQEQDDYGYTF
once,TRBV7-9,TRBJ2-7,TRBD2,TGTGCCAGCAGCCCCCTTGGCGGGAGCTCCTACGAGCAGTACTTC,CASSPLGGSSYEQYF
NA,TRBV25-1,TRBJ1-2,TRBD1,TGTGCCAGCAGTGAATACGGGACAGGGGGTGGTGACTACACCTTC,CASSEYGTGGGDYTF
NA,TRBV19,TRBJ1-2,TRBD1,TGTGCCAGTGGACGACAGGGGGCAGTTGATGGCTACACCTTC,CASGRQGAVDGYTF
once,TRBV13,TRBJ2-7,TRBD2,TGTGCCAGCAGCCACGCCGTAGCGGGAGGACGTTACGAGCAGTACTTC,CASSHAVAGGRYEQYF
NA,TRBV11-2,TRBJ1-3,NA,TGTGCCAGCAGCTTTCGAGGGTTTGACTGGGACACCATATATTTT,CASSFRGFDWDTIYF
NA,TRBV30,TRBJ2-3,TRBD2,TGTGCCTGGAGCCCCCATCTAGCGGGGGGGGGAACCACAGATACGCAGTATTTT,CAWSPHLAGGGTTDTQYF
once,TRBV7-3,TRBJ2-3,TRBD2,TGTGCCAGCAGCCCAAAACGGGGGGGCACAGATACGCAGTATTTT,CASSPKRGGTDTQYF
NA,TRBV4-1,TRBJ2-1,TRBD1,TGCGCCAGCAGTCCCCGGGCCAGACAGGGGGGAATTGTAAGTGAGCAGTTCTTC,CASSPRARQGGIVSEQFF
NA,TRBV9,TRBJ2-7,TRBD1,TGTGCCAGCAGCGCTGGACAGGGAAGCTGGTACGAGCAGTACTTC,CASSAGQGSWYEQYF
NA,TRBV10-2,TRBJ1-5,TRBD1,TGCGCCAGCAGCCTCGGACAGGGTAGGTTTCAGCCCCAGCATTTT,CASSLGQGRFQPQHF
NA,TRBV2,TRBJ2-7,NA,TGTGCCAGCAGTAACACCTACGAGCAGTACTTC,CASSNTYEQYF
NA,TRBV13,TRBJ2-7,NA,TGTGCCAGCAGCCAGGGGTTTGGGGACTACCACGAGCAGTACTTC,CASSQGFGDYHEQYF
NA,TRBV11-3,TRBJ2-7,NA,TGTGCCAGCAGCTTAATGACAGGTTCAGGCGAGCAGTACTTC,CASSLMTGSGEQYF
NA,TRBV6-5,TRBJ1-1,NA,TGTGCCAGCAGTTACTCGGGGGCACCCGGATTGACTGAAGCTTTCTTT,CASSYSGAPGLTEAFF
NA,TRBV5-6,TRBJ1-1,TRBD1,TGTGCCAGCAGCTCGGGGACAGGGCTCACTGAAGCTTTCTTT,CASSSGTGLTEAFF
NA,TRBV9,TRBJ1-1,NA,TGTGCCAGCAGCCCACACCCTCGGGACACTGAAGCTTTCTTT,CASSPHPRDTEAFF
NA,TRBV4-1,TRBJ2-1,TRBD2,TGCGCCAGCAGCCAAGACATTTGGAGGGAGGGGTCCAATGAGCAGTTCTTC,CASSQDIWREGSNEQFF
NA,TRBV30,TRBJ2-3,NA,TGTGCCTGGAGTGCAGGGATCGGGTATACAGATACGCAGTATTTT,CAWSAGIGYTDTQYF